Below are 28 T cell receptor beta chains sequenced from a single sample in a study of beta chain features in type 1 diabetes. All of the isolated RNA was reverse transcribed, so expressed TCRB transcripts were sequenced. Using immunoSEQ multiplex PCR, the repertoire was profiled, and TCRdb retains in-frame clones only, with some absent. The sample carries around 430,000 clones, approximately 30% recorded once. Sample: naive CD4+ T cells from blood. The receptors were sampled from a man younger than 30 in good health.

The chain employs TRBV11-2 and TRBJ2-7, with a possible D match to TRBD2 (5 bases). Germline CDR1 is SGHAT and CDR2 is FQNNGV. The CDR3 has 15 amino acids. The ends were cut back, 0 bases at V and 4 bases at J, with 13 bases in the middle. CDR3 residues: CASSLDRVGRYEQYF. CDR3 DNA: TGTGCCAGCAGCTTAGATCGTGTAGGGAGATACGAGCAGTACTTC.

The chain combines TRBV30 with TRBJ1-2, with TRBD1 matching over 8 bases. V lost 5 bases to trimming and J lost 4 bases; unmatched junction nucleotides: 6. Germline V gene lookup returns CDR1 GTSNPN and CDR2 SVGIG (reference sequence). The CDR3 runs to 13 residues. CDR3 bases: TGTGCCTGGGTGGACAGGGCGATCTATGGCTACACCTTC. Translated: CAWVDRAIYGYTF.

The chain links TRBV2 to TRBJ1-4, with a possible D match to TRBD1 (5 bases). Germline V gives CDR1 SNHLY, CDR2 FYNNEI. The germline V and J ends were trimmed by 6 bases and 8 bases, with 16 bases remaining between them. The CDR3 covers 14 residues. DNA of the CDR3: TGTGCCAGCAGGGGGACCGCGGAGGACGAAAAACTGTTTTTT. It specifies CASRGTAEDEKLFF.

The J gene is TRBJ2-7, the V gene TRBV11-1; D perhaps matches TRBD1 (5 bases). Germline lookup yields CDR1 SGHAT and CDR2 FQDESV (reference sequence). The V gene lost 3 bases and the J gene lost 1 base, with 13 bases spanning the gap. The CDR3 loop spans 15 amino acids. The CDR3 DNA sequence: TGTGCCAGCAGCTTTACTACAGGAAGGTCCTACGAGCAGTACTTC. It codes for CASSFTTGRSYEQYF.

The CDR3 sequence is CASSFGGVYNEQFF. The CDR3 DNA sequence: TGTGCCAGCAGTTTCGGAGGAGTCTACAATGAGCAGTTCTTC. The genes are TRBV28 and TRBJ2-1, with D possibly being TRBD2 (5 bases). The germline V and J ends were trimmed by 3 bases and 3 bases, with 9 bases remaining between them. Germline loops: CDR1 MDHEN, CDR2 SYDVKM. This CDR3 region has 14 residues.

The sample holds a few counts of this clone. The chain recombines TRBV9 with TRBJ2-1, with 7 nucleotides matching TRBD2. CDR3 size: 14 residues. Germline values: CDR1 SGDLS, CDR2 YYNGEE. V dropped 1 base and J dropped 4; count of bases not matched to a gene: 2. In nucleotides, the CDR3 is TGTGCCAGCAGCGTATTGCGGGAGTACAATGAGCAGTTCTTC. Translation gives CASSVLREYNEQFF.

The CDR3 protein is CASSFAATEAFF. CDR3 nucleotide sequence: TGTGCCAGCAGCTTTGCGGCCACTGAAGCTTTCTTT. The rearrangement uses TRBV7-9 and TRBJ1-1; D gene ambiguous. Germline CDR1 SEHNR, CDR2 FQNEAQ (reference sequence). CDR3 length equals 12 residues. Between the trimmed V and J ends, which lost 3 bases and 4 bases, there was a span of 6 bases.

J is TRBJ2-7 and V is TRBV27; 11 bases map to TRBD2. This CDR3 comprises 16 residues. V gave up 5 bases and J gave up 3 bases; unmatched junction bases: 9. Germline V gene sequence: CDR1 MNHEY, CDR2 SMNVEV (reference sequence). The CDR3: CASSPTLTSGIYEQYF. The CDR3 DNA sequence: TGTGCCAGCAGTCCCACCCTGACTAGCGGGATCTACGAGCAGTACTTC.

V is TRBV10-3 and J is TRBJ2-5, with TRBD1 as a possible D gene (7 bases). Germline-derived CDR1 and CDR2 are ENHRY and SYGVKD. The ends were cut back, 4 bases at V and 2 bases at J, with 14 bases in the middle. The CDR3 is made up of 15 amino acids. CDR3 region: CAISGPPGGQETQYF. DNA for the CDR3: TGTGCCATCAGTGGGCCCCCAGGGGGGCAAGAGACCCAGTACTTC.

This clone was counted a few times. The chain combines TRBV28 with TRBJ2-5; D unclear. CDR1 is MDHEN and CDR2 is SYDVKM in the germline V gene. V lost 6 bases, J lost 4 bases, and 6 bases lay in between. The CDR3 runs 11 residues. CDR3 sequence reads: CASRHRETQYF. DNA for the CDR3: TGTGCCAGCAGACACAGAGAGACCCAGTACTTC.

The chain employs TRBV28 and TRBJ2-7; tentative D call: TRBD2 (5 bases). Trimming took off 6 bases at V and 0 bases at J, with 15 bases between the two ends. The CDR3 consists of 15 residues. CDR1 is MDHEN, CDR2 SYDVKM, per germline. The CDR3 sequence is CASRTRIKSSYEQYF. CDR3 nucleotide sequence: TGTGCCAGCAGAACTAGGATCAAGAGCTCCTACGAGCAGTACTTC.

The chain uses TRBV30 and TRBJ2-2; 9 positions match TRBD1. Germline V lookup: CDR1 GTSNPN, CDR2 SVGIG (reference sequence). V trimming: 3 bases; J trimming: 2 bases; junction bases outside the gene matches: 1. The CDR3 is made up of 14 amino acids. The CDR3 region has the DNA TGTGCCTGGAGGACAGGGGGAAACACCGGGGAGCTGTTTTTT. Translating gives CAWRTGGNTGELFF. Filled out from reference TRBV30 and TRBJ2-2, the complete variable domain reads SQTIHQWPATLVQPVGSPLSLECTVEGTSNPNLYWYRQAAGRGLQLLFYSVGIGQISSEVPQNLSASRPQDRQFILSSKKLLLSDSGFYLCAWRTGGNTGELFFGEGSRLTVL.

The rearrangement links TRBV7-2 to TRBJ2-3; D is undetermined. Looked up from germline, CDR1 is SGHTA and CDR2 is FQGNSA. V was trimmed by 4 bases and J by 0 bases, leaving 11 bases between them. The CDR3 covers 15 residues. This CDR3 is CASSSTGISTDTQYF. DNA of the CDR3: TGTGCCAGCAGCTCGACCGGCATTAGCACAGATACGCAGTATTTT.

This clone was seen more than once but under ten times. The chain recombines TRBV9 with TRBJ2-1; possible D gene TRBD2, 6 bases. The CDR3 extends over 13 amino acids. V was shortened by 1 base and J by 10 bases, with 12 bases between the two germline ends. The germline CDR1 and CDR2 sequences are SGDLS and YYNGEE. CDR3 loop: CASSVRTMGEQFF. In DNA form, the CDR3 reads TGTGCCAGCAGCGTAAGGACTATGGGGGAGCAGTTCTTC.

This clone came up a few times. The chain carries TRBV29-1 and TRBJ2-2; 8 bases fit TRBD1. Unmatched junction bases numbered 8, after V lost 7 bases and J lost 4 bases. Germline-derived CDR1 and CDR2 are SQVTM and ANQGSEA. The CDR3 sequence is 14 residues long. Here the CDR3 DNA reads TGCAGCGCCACCGGGACAGGAACCACCGGGGAGCTGTTTTTT. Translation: CSATGTGTTGELFF.

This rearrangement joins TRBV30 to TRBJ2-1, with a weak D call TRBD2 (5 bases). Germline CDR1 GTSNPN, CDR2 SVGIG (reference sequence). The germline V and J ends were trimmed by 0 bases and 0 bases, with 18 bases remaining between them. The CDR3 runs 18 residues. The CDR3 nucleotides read TGTGCCTGGAGTGTACGGGCGGTAGCGCCGAGCTCCTACAATGAGCAGTTCTTC. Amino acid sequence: CAWSVRAVAPSSYNEQFF.

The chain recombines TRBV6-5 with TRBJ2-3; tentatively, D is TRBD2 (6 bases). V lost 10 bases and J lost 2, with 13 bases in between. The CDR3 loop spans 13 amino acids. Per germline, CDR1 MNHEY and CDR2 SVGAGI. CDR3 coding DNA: TGTGCCACCAGGGCGGGAACCACAGATACGCAGTATTTT. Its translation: CATRAGTTDTQYF.

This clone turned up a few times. Written as DNA, the CDR3 is TGTGCCAGCAGCACCAAAGCAGCTGAAACTGGCTACACCTTC. Protein product: CASSTKAAETGYTF. The gene calls are TRBV9 and TRBJ1-2; D is undetermined. The V end was cut by 4 bases, the J end by 7 bases, with 17 bases between. The CDR3 is made up of 14 amino acids. Germline-derived CDR1 and CDR2 are SGDLS and YYNGEE.

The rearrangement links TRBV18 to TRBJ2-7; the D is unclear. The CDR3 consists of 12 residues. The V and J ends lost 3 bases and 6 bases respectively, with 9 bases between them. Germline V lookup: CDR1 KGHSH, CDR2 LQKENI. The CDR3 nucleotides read TGTGCCAGCTCACCTTCTCAGTCCGAGCAGTACTTC. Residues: CASSPSQSEQYF.

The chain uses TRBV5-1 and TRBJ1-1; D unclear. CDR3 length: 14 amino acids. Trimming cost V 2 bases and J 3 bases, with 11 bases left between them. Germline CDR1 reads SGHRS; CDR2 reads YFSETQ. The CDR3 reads CASSFAGLDTEAFF. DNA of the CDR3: TGCGCCAGCAGCTTCGCTGGGCTGGACACTGAAGCTTTCTTT.

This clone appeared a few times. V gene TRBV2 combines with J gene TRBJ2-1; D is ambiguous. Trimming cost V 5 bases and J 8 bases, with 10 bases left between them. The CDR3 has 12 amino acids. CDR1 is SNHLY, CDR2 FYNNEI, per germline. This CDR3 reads CASSFQWDEQFF. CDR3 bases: TGTGCCAGCAGTTTTCAGTGGGATGAGCAGTTCTTC.

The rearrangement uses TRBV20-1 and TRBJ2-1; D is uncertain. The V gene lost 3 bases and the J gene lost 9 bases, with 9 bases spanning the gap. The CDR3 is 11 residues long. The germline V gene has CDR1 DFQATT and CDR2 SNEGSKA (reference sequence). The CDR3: CSARRPGEQFF. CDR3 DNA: TGCAGTGCTAGGAGGCCGGGTGAGCAGTTCTTC.

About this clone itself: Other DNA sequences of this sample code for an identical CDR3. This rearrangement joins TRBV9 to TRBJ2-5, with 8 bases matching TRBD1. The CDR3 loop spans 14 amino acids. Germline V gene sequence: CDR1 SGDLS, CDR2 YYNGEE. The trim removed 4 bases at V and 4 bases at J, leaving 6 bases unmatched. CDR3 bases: TGTGCCAGCAGCCCCTGGACAGGGCGAGAGACCCAGTACTTC. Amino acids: CASSPWTGRETQYF.

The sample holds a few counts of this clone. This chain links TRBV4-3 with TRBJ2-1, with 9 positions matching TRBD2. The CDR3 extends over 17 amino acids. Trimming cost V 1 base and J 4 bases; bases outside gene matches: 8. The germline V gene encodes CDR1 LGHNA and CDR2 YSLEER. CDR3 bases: TGCGCCAGCAGCCAAGGGCCGACTAGCGGCAGATACAATGAGCAGTTCTTC. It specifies CASSQGPTSGRYNEQFF.

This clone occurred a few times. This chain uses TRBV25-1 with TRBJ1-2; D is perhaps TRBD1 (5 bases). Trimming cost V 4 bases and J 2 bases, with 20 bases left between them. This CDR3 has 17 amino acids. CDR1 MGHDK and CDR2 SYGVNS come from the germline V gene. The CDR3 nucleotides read TGTGCCAGCAGTGCATCCGGCCTTGAGGGGAGGAACTATGGCTACACCTTC. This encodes CASSASGLEGRNYGYTF.

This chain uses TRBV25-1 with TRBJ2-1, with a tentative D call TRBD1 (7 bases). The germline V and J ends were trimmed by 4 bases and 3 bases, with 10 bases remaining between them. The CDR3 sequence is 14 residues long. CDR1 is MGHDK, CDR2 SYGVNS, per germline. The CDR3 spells CASSGQGGYNEQFF. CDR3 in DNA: TGTGCCAGCAGTGGGCAGGGGGGCTACAATGAGCAGTTCTTC.

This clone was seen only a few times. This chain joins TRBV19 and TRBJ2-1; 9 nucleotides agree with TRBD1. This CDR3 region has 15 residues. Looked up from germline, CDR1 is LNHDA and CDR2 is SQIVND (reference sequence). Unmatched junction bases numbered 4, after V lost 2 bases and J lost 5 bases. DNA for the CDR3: TGTGCCAGTAGTATAATGGGACAGGGTAACAATGAGCAGTTCTTC. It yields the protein CASSIMGQGNNEQFF.

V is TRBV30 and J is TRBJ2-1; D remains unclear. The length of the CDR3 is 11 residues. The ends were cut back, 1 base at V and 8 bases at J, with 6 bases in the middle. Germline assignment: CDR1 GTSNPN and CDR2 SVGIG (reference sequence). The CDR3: CAWSGLDEQFF. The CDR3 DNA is TGTGCCTGGAGTGGCCTAGATGAGCAGTTCTTC.